This T cell receptor (beta chain) stems from a study of human T cells and chemical hapten exposure. In the source study's methods: With a range of roughly 23,224 to 690,600, the median per sample was around 96,000 TCRs. TCRdb itself ran the RACE reads through MiXCR, one entry per CDR3 protein. The V and J calls, along with clone size, are taken from TCRdb and not from the paper's own processing. The sample carries fewer than 150,000 distinct CDR3 sequences, roughly an eighth recorded once. Time point meaning: patch test 1, 2 weeks after DPC sensitization. Sample treatment: therapeutic diphenylcyclopropenone sensitization with weekly scalp DPC. Trimming took 4 bases from V and 2 from J; bases not matched to a gene: 5. CDR1 and CDR2 (germline): LGHNA, YSLEER. There are 15 residues in the CDR3. This clonotype has a handful of counts.

The source was whole blood, collected in connection with sensitization to the hapten diphenylcyclopropenone (DPC). The chain couples TRBV4-3 to TRBJ1-1, with 9 bases identical to TRBD1. The sequence was collected from a man aged 18 to 29 with alopecia areata. Some clones in this sample may be carry-over from other donors' samples. CDR3 protein: CASSRETGGNTEAFF. The CDR3 bases are TGCGCCAGCAGCCGAGAGACAGGGGGAAACACTGAAGCTTTCTTT.